The TCR beta chain under discussion was sequenced for a study of T cell responses to AZD1222 COVID-19 vaccine. General study results and limits: Once two AZD1222 doses were given, Spike-specific TCR breadth and depth went up. Baseline serostatus was positive in only six AZD1222 recipients.

V gave up 0 bases and J gave up 9 bases, with 8 bases separating them. Germline CDR1 LNHNV, CDR2 YYDKDF (reference sequence). The CDR3 spans 12 residues. Clones were read by immunoSEQ multiplex PCR, and TCRdb kept only the in-frame ones, dropping some. Here the sample spans just over 70,000 clones, 75% to 90% being singletons. On this clone: Antigen specificity is unknown.

The receptor's source is an adult in good health. The chain employs TRBV15 and TRBJ1-2, with D uncertain. The sequencing used peripheral blood, collected on day 0 of AZD1222 vaccination. The DNA for the CDR3 is TGTGCCACCAGCAGAGATTTGGGGAGCTACACCTTC. It codes for CATSRDLGSYTF.